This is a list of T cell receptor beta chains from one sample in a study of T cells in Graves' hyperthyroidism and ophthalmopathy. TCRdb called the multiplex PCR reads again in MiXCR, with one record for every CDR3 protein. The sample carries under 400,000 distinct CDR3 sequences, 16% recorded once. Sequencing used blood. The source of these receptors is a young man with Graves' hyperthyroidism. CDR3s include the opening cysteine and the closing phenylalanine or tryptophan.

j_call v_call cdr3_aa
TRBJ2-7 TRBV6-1 CASSERGLGYEQYF
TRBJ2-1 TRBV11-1 CASSPPSLPLNEQFF
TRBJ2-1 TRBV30 CAWSPLGGSSYNEQFF
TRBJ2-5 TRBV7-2 CASSLDQGGTQYF
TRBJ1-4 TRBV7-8 CASSSLDRGSRKLFF
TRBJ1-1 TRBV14 CASSPPGGVGTEAFF
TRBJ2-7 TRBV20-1 CSARSGASGRGEQYF
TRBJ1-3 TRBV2 CASRARGAGNTIYF
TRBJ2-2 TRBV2 CASSEVAGAGTGELFF
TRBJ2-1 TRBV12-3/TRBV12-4 CASSLRGRGGNEQFF
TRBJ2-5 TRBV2 CAGRTEETQYF
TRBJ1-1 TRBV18 CASSPPSGQGTEAFF
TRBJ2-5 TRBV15 CATSREGFQETQYF
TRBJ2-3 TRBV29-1 CSVGKAADTQYF
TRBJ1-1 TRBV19 CASSTADSYNTEAFF
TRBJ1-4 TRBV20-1 CSASHDQGLNEKLFF